This T cell receptor (beta chain) was sequenced in a study of T cell repertoires in cytomegalovirus infection. Study details: Selected CMV epitopes included recently identified HLA-C-restricted ones as well as well-studied HLA-B-restricted ones. TCR beta signatures that were public indicated CMV infection and matching HLA type. Whole-study findings and limits: The ex vivo response was dominated by HLA-C-restricted CMV-specific TCR beta clonotypes.

The CDR3 is 12 amino acids. Trimming took off 8 bases at V and 7 bases at J, with 14 bases between the two ends. Germline CDR1 MNHGY, CDR2 SAAAGT. TCRdb re-called the reads with MiXCR, one entry per CDR3 protein. Here the sample spans approximately 110,000 distinct CDR3 sequences, over 25% being singletons. Concerning this clonotype: No antigen is known for it.

This chain uses TRBV6-8 with TRBJ1-2, with D perhaps matching TRBD1 (5 bases). The sequence was collected from a human donor in good health (CMV status not recorded). Some clones in this sample may be carry-over from other donors' samples. This sample comprised CD8+ T cells from cultured PBMCs, obtained from culture after CMV antigen stimulation. CDR3 region: CASSGGWFGYTF. CDR3 DNA sequence: TGTGCCAGCTCCGGGGGATGGTTTGGCTACACCTTC.